This T cell receptor (beta chain) was found in a study of CD8 T cells in Susac syndrome (dated by TCRdb to between 2018 and 2020). With regard to the full study: Repertoire sequencing was used to test whether CD8+ T cell activation and differentiation in Susac syndrome was antigen driven. CD8+ T cell repertoire clonality was compared between 12 healthy donors, approximately 14 Susac syndrome patients and around 16 multiple sclerosis patients. The study at large found these results: The number of individuals in the TCR sequencing and HLA analysis was acknowledged as relatively small.

RNA was extracted using the RNeasy kit, and roughly 0.45 to 1 microgram was reverse transcribed with random hexamers. The immunoSEQ multiplex PCR assay, covering 54 Vbeta and 13 Jbeta segments, was used to amplify TCR beta CDR3 regions. Bias from PCR amplification was corrected by using a synthetic template baseline for primer optimization and for computational correction. Per the original workflow: Reads were annotated to V, D and J genes per IMGT and analyzed with immunoSEQ Analyzer, keeping only productive sequences. Clonality was computed as one minus Shannon entropy normalized by log2 of the number of productive unique sequences. For each patient and control, public and private clones were evaluated among the 100 most prevalent clones. Clones were defined as Susac-specific when absent from the healthy and MS cohorts, from about 1,100 published viral clones and from other ImmuneACCESS disease sequences. Clones were called with MiXCR by TCRdb after fastp trimmed the public reads at Q25, and only in-frame beta chains were retained. Identical CDR3 protein sequences are pooled into one entry, listed with their most common genes and DNA. The V and J calls and clone size are TCRdb's, not the authors'. This sample is represented by a few hundred thousand distinct CDR3 sequences; 92% of them were singletons. Jointly, the top ten make up around 0.13% of the sample.

V lost 0 bases and J lost 6 bases; the stretch between them is 8 bases long. The CDR3 measures 13 amino acids from cysteine to phenylalanine. Only CDR3 DNA remains: 39 bases, in frame from the first base. Taken from the germline V gene, the CDR1 and CDR2 loops are MGHRA and YSYEKL. A remark on this clonotype: There is no known antigen for this receptor. Qualities for individual bases were not recorded, and no much larger clone is one base off.

High-throughput TCR beta sequencing profiled peripheral blood CD8+ and CD4+ T cells from healthy donors, Susac syndrome patients and multiple sclerosis patients. The multiple sclerosis controls were treatment-naive patients whose relapsing-remitting disease, either stable or active, fulfilled the revised McDonald criteria. Bulk CD8+ and CD4+ T cells were purified by magnetic negative isolation, whereas CD8+ TEMRA cells were enriched by FACS. Blood was drawn into EDTA tubes, processed within 24 hours, and PBMCs were isolated by density gradient centrifugation. PBMCs destined for TCR sequencing were cryopreserved in liquid nitrogen and later thawed in a 37 °C water bath. The sorted or isolated CD4+, CD8+ and CD8+ TEMRA cells reached a purity of at least 90%.

The sample was CD8+ T cells from PBMCs. The receptor was derived from a human donor with multiple sclerosis. The chain employs TRBV4-1 and TRBJ1-1, with the identity of the D gene unclear. The DNA is TGCGCCAGCAGCCAAGAGGGCCCGGCTGAAGCTTTCTTT. It translates to CASSQEGPAEAFF.